The 23 T cell receptor beta chains presented below share a single source sample, sequenced in a study of T-cell reconstitution after alpha-beta-depleted transplantation in children. This sample's TCRbeta library carried unique molecular identifier barcodes. Using its own MiXCR run on the PCR reads, TCRdb lists one record per CDR3 protein. The sample yields 380,000 or so distinct CDR3 sequences, about an eighth seen once. The specimen was PBMCs, collected from the stem cell graft. These receptors were collected from a human donor who donated a stem cell graft to a child with Fanconi anemia.

This clonotype has a handful of counts. This chain connects TRBV12-3 or TRBV12-4 to TRBJ1-4, with unresolved D. This CDR3 spans 12 amino acids. Trimming removed 6 bases from V and 6 bases from J, with 8 bases in between. CDR3 region: CASRRTDEKLFF. The CDR3 DNA reads TGTGCCAGCAGGCGGACCGATGAAAAACTGTTTTTT.

This clonotype appeared many times. The chain couples TRBV6-2 or TRBV6-3 to TRBJ1-1; D is perhaps TRBD1 (6 bases). There are 14 residues in the CDR3. The germline gives CDR1 MNHEY, CDR2 SVGEGT. Trimming removed 2 bases at V and 1 base at J, with 8 bases between. CDR3 loop: CASSYTGSNTEAFF. Here the CDR3 DNA reads TGTGCCAGCAGTTACACAGGGTCGAACACTGAAGCTTTCTTT.

This clonotype was seen many times. This chain joins TRBV12-3 or TRBV12-4 and TRBJ1-2, with D possibly TRBD1 on 6 matching bases. Trimming took off 5 bases at V and 8 bases at J, with 12 bases between the two ends. The CDR3 contains 12 residues. The CDR3 DNA is TGTGCCAGCAGTACCGGACAGAAGGGCTACACCTTC. This encodes CASSTGQKGYTF.

This clonotype has a count of ten or more. CDR3 nucleotides: TGTGCCAGCAGCCAGCGGCTAGCGGGGGACAATGAGCAGTTCTTC. Its protein product is CASSQRLAGDNEQFF. The chain joins TRBV4-2 to TRBJ2-1; 10 positions agree with TRBD2. The V segment lost 3 bases and the J segment 5 bases; nucleotides outside the gene matches: 4. The CDR3 runs 15 residues. Germline CDR1 reads LGHNA; CDR2 reads YNFKEQ.

This clonotype was observed a handful of times. This chain links TRBV10-3 with TRBJ2-3; TRBD2 is a possible D gene (5 bases). CDR3 length equals 10 residues. Trimming cost V 11 bases and J 4 bases, with 7 bases left between them. Germline CDR1 and CDR2: ENHRY and SYGVKD. The CDR3 region is CASGADTQYF. CDR3 sequence (DNA): TGTGCCTCCGGGGCAGATACGCAGTATTTT.

The table lists this clonotype with a few counts. The chain uses TRBV27 and TRBJ2-2; 7 bases map to TRBD1. The CDR3 length is 15 residues. The J segment lost 5 bases and the V segment lost 5 bases, leaving 8 bases of the junction unmatched. Germline V gene sequence: CDR1 MNHEY, CDR2 SMNVEV (reference sequence). The CDR3 DNA is TGTGCCAGCAGTCCCACAGGGGCCGTAACCGGGGAGCTGTTTTTT. Amino acid sequence: CASSPTGAVTGELFF.

The chain links TRBV11-2 to TRBJ1-4; D gene uncertain. The CDR3 has 13 residues. V gave up 0 bases and J gave up 6 bases, with 5 bases separating them. Germline V lookup: CDR1 SGHAT, CDR2 FQNNGV. The CDR3 DNA sequence: TGTGCCAGCAGCTTAGATGCTCATGAAAAACTGTTTTTT. This sequence encodes CASSLDAHEKLFF.

This clonotype was recorded at least ten times. This chain uses TRBV5-1 with TRBJ2-7, with 11 bases matching TRBD1. The V segment lost 0 bases and the J segment 6 bases; nucleotides outside the gene matches: 2. The length of the CDR3 is 14 residues. Looked up from germline, CDR1 is SGHRS and CDR2 is YFSETQ. The CDR3, as DNA: TGCGCCAGCAGCTTGGCCGGACAGGGGGCCGAGCAGTACTTC. Protein sequence: CASSLAGQGAEQYF.

This chain joins TRBV10-2 and TRBJ1-2; D call uncertain. CDR3 length: 12 residues. Germline-derived CDR1 and CDR2 are WSHSY and SAAADI. V was cut by 3 bases and J by 0 bases, with 2 bases left in between. CDR3 sequence (DNA): TGCGCCAGCAGTGACCCTAACTATGGCTACACCTTC. This translates into CASSDPNYGYTF.

This clonotype was counted at least ten times. The chain carries TRBV4-3 and TRBJ2-1; D unresolved. Germline CDR1 and CDR2: LGHNA and YSLEER. There are 15 residues in the CDR3. Trimming left V 0 bases short and J 7 bases short, with 13 bases between. The CDR3 here is CASSQEVRLGNEQFF. The CDR3 DNA reads as TGCGCCAGCAGCCAAGAAGTCCGGTTGGGTAATGAGCAGTTCTTC.

A few counts support this clonotype. The V and J genes are TRBV30 and TRBJ2-5, with no clear D. The CDR3 totals 14 residues. Per germline, CDR1 GTSNPN and CDR2 SVGIG (reference sequence). Trimming took 2 bases from V and 4 from J, leaving 14 bases between them. The CDR3 nucleotides are TGTGCCTGGAGTTCCCAAGGCCTGGGAGAGACCCAGTACTTC. Translated: CAWSSQGLGETQYF.

This clonotype showed up just a few times. One end of the junction fails to match germline, which may point to a read error. The gene calls are TRBV12-3 or TRBV12-4 and TRBJ2-2, with D uncertain. The CDR3 length is 13 residues. In DNA form, the CDR3 reads TGTGCCAGCAGTTTTGGGAACCCCGGGGAGCTGTTTTTT. It yields the protein CASSFGNPGELFF.

This clonotype was seen a handful of times. The rearrangement joins TRBV28 to TRBJ1-6; 7 nucleotides line up with TRBD1. The J segment lost 4 bases and the V segment lost 9 bases, leaving 15 bases of the junction unmatched. Germline CDR1 reads MDHEN; CDR2 reads SYDVKM. CDR3 length: 17 residues. The CDR3 DNA reads TGTGCCAGTACCGCCCGACAGGGTCCCATATATAATTCACCCCTCCACTTT. Protein sequence: CASTARQGPIYNSPLHF.

At least ten counts were recorded for this clonotype. This chain joins TRBV7-3 and TRBJ2-3, with D possibly TRBD2 on 5 matching bases. CDR1 and CDR2 (germline): SGHTA, FQGTGA. The CDR3 contains 14 residues. V lost 2 bases and J lost 5, with 11 bases in between. As DNA, the CDR3 is TGTGCCAGCAGCTTAGAGGCCCGGGGAGATACGCAGTATTTT. This gives the protein CASSLEARGDTQYF. Full variable domain (rest looked up from reference TRBV7-3 and TRBJ2-3): GAGVSQTPSNKVTEKGKYVELRCDPISGHTALYWYRQSLGQGPEFLIYFQGTGAADDSGLPNDRFFAVRPEGSVSTLKIQRTERGDSAVYLCASSLEARGDTQYFGPGTRLTVL.

Ten or more counts support this clonotype. This chain links TRBV15 with TRBJ1-1, with 7 bases that match TRBD1. This CDR3 contains 13 residues. Unmatched junction bases numbered 8, after V lost 9 bases and J lost 4 bases. CDR1 is LNHNV and CDR2 is YYDKDF in the germline V gene (reference sequence). CDR3 sequence reads: CATQGGFGTEAFF. The CDR3 region has the DNA TGTGCCACTCAGGGGGGGTTCGGCACTGAAGCTTTCTTT.

This clonotype was picked up a small number of times. This chain connects TRBV12-3 or TRBV12-4 to TRBJ1-1, with a tentative D call TRBD1 (6 bases). V lost 3 bases, J lost 6 bases, and 14 bases lay in between. The length of the CDR3 is 14 residues. The CDR3 DNA is TGTGCCAGCAGTTTTGGGGGGGCTGAAGCTGAAGCTTTCTTT. It encodes CASSFGGAEAEAFF.

This clonotype was observed a handful of times. This chain joins TRBV5-1 and TRBJ1-1; D uncertain. CDR1 SGHRS and CDR2 YFSETQ come from the germline V gene. V was clipped by 3 bases and J by 0 bases, with 15 bases between them. This CDR3 comprises 16 residues. The CDR3 here is CASSSTRQDLNTEAFF. CDR3 DNA sequence: TGCGCCAGCAGCTCTACGAGACAAGACCTGAACACTGAAGCTTTCTTT.

V is TRBV18 and J is TRBJ2-3; no definite D call. The CDR3 covers 17 residues. Germline CDR1 reads KGHSH; CDR2 reads LQKENI. Trimming removed 4 bases from V and 0 bases from J, with 17 bases in between. The CDR3 DNA sequence: TGTGCCAGCTCACGCACGCTCGGGCAACGAAGCACAGATACGCAGTATTTT. Its translation: CASSRTLGQRSTDTQYF. The whole variable domain, remainder taken from reference TRBV18 and TRBJ2-3, is NAGVMQNPRHLVRRRGQEARLRCSPMKGHSHVYWYRQLPEEGLKFMVYLQKENIIDESGMPKERFSAEFPKEGPSILRIQQVVRGDSAAYFCASSRTLGQRSTDTQYFGPGTRLTVL.

This clonotype was counted ten times or more. The rearrangement links TRBV6-5 to TRBJ1-2; 10 bases line up with TRBD1. The CDR3 loop spans 15 amino acids. Germline CDR1 and CDR2: MNHEY and SVGAGI. The V and J ends lost 2 bases and 7 bases, in that order; junction bases with no gene match: 7. The CDR3 spells CASSYTGQGRGGYTF. The CDR3 DNA sequence: TGTGCCAGCAGTTACACGGGACAGGGGCGTGGTGGCTACACCTTC.

This clonotype was seen more than once but under ten times. For the CDR3, the DNA is TGCAGCGTGACCGGGACCCCCGGCGAGCAGTTCTTC. Residues: CSVTGTPGEQFF. The genes are TRBV29-1 and TRBJ2-1; tentatively, D is TRBD1 or TRBD2 (5 bases each). Trimming removed 6 bases at V and 10 bases at J, with 16 bases between. CDR1 and CDR2 from the germline V gene are SQVTM and ANQGSEA. CDR3 length: 12 residues.

J is TRBJ2-7 and V is TRBV27, with D perhaps TRBD1 or TRBD2 (6 bases each). Trimming took off 3 bases at V and 5 bases at J, with 14 bases between the two ends. Germline CDR1 and CDR2: MNHEY and SMNVEV (reference sequence). The CDR3 totals 14 residues. CDR3 region: CASSLGGGFHEQYF. Written as DNA, the CDR3 is TGTGCCAGCAGTTTGGGGGGCGGGTTCCACGAGCAGTACTTC.

This clonotype was observed a handful of times. J is TRBJ2-2 and V is TRBV15; TRBD1 might be the D (6 bases). Trimming shortened V by 5 bases and J by 8 bases, and 12 bases separated the two germline ends. CDR1 is LNHNV, CDR2 YYDKDF, per germline (reference sequence). CDR3 size: 13 residues. CDR3: CATSGRGAGELFF. The DNA for the CDR3 is TGTGCCACCAGCGGCAGGGGCGCGGGGGAGCTGTTTTTT. Complete variable domain (other parts from reference TRBV15 and TRBJ2-2): DAMVIQNPRYQVTQFGKPVTLSCSQTLNHNVMYWYQQKSSQAPKLLFHYYDKDFNNEADTPDNFQSRRPNTSFCFLDIRSPGLGDTAMYLCATSGRGAGELFFGEGSRLTVL.

This clonotype was counted between two and nine times. V usage is TRBV27 and J usage is TRBJ1-5; D is ambiguous. CDR1 is MNHEY and CDR2 is SMNVEV in the germline V gene (reference sequence). V was cut by 1 base and J by 5 bases, with 6 bases left in between. This CDR3 contains 13 residues. For the CDR3, the DNA is TGTGCCAGCAGTTTATATGTTGATCAGCCCCAGCATTTT. Translating gives CASSLYVDQPQHF.